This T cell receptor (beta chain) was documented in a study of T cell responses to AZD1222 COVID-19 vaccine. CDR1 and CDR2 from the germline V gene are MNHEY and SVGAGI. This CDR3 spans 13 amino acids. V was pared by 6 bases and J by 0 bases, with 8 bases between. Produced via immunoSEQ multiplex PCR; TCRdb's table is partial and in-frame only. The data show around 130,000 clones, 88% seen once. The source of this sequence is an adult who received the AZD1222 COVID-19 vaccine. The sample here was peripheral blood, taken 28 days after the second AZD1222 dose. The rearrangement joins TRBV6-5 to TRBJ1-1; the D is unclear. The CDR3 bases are TGTGCCAGCAGAAATCACCTGAACACTGAAGCTTTCTTT. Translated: CASRNHLNTEAFF.